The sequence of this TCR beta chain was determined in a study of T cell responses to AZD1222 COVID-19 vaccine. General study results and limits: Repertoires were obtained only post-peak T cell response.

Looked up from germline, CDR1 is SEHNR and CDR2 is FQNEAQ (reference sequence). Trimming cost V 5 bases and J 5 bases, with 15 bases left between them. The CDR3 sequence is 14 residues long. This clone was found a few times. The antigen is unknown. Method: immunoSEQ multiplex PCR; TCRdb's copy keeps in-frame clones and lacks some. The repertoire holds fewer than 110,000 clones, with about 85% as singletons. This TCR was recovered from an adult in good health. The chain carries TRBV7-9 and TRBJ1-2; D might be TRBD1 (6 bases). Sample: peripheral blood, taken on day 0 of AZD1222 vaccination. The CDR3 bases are TGTGCCAGCAGCCCTGTAGGGGGACTGTATGGCTACACCTTC. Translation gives CASSPVGGLYGYTF. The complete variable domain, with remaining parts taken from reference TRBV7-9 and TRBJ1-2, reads DTGVSQNPRHKITKRGQNVTFRCDPISEHNRLYWYRQTLGQGPEFLTYFQNEAQLEKSRLLSDRFSAERPKGSFSTLEIQRTEQGDSAMYLCASSPVGGLYGYTFGSGTRLTVV.